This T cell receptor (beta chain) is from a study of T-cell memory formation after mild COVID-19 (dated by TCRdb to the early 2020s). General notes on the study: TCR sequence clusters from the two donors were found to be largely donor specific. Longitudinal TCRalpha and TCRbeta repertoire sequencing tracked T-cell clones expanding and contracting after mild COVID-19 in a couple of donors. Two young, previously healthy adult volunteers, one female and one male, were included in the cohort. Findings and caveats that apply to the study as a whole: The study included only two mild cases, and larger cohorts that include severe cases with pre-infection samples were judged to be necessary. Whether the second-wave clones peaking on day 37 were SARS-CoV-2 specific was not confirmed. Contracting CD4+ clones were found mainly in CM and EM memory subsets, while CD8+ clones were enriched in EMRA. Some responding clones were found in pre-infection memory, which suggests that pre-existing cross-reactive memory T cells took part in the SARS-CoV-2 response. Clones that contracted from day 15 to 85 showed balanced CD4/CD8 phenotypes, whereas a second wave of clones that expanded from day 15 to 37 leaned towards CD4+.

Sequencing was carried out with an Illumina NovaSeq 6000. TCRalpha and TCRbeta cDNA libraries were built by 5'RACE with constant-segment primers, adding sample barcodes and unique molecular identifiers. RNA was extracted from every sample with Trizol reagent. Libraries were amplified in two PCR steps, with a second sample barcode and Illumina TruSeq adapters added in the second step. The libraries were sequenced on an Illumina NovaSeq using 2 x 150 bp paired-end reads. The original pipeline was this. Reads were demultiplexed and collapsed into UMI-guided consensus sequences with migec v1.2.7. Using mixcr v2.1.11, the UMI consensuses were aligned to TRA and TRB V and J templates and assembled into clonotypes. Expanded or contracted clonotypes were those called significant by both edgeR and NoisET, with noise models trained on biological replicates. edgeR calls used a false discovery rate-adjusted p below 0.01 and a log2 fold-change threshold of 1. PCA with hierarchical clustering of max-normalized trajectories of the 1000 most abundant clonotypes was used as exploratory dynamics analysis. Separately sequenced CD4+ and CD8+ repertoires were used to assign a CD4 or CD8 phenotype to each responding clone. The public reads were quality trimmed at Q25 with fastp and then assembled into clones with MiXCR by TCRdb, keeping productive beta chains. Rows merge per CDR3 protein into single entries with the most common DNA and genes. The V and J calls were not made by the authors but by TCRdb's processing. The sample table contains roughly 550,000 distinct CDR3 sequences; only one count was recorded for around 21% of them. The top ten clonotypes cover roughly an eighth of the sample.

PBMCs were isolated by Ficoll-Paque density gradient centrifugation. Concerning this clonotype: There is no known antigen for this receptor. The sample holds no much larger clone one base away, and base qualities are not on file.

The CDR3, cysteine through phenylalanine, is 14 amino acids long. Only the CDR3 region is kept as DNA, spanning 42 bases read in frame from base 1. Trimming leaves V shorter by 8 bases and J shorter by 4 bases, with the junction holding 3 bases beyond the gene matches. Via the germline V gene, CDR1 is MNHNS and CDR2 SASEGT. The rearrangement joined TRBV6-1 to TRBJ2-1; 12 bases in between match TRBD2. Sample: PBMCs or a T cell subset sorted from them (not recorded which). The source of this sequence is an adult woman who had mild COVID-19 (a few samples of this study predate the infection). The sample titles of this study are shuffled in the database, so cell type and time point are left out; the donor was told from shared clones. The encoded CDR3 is CASATSGSYNEQFF. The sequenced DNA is TGTGCCAGCGCGACTAGCGGGAGTTACAATGAGCAGTTCTTC.